These T cell receptor beta chains were read from a single sample in a study of T cells in Graves' hyperthyroidism and ophthalmopathy. TCRdb called the multiplex PCR reads again in MiXCR, with one record for every CDR3 protein. The profile shows fewer than 800,000 distinct CDR3 sequences, less than 20% of them singletons. Sequencing used blood. The receptors were gathered from a man aged 18 to 29 with Graves' hyperthyroidism. The CDR3 runs from the conserved cysteine through the conserved F or W. The D gene is left open where the match is weak. Clone size, where shown, is once, few, many, or a class for clones that have expanded.

clone size: few
D gene: TRBD2
J gene: TRBJ2-3
V gene: TRBV20-1
CDR3 DNA: TGCAGTGCCGGCCTCCGAGGGGCGGGAGAAGATACGCAGTATTTT
CDR3 protein: CSAGLRGAGEDTQYF

clone size: NA
D gene: NA
J gene: TRBJ2-1
V gene: TRBV3-2
CDR3 DNA: TGTGCCAGCAGCCCCTCCCGAGGAGCTGGCTCCTACAATGAGCGGTTCTTC
CDR3 protein: CASSPSRGAGSYNERFF

clone size: many
D gene: NA
J gene: TRBJ2-6
V gene: TRBV11-2
CDR3 DNA: TGTGCCCCCCCGGGGCGAGGGGCCAACGTCCTGACTTTC
CDR3 protein: CAPPGRGANVLTF

clone size: NA
D gene: TRBD2
J gene: TRBJ2-7
V gene: TRBV4-2
CDR3 DNA: TGTGCCAGCAGCCAAGATAATCTAGCGGGAGCCTACGAGCAGTACTTC
CDR3 protein: CASSQDNLAGAYEQYF

clone size: many
D gene: TRBD2
J gene: TRBJ2-5
V gene: TRBV27
CDR3 DNA: TGTGCCAGCAAAGCGGGAGGCTGGAGGGGAGAGACCCAGTACTTC
CDR3 protein: CASKAGGWRGETQYF

clone size: NA
D gene: NA
J gene: TRBJ1-1
V gene: TRBV11-1
CDR3 DNA: TGTGCCAGCAGCTTATCAGCGGGTCAGTCTGAAGCTTTCTTT
CDR3 protein: CASSLSAGQSEAFF

clone size: NA
D gene: TRBD1
J gene: TRBJ1-5
V gene: TRBV6-2/TRBV6-3
CDR3 DNA: TGTGCCAGCAGTTACGGGACAGGCGCATATCAGCCCCAGCATTTT
CDR3 protein: CASSYGTGAYQPQHF

clone size: few
D gene: TRBD2
J gene: TRBJ2-2
V gene: TRBV7-2
CDR3 DNA: TGTGCCAGCAGCAACAACCCTAGCGGGAGCCGAACCGGGGAGCTGTTTTTT
CDR3 protein: CASSNNPSGSRTGELFF

clone size: few
D gene: NA
J gene: TRBJ2-2
V gene: TRBV18
CDR3 DNA: TGTGCCAGCTCACCATTTGCGAGTCGCACCGGGGAGCTGTTTTTT
CDR3 protein: CASSPFASRTGELFF

clone size: many
D gene: NA
J gene: TRBJ2-1
V gene: TRBV28
CDR3 DNA: TGTGCCAGCAGTTTAATTGGACCCGGGAGAGATGAGCAGTTCTTC
CDR3 protein: CASSLIGPGRDEQFF

clone size: few
D gene: NA
J gene: TRBJ2-4
V gene: TRBV28
CDR3 DNA: TGTGCCAGCAGTTCTCCTCAAGTTAGGGTAGCCAAAAACATTCAGTACTTC
CDR3 protein: CASSSPQVRVAKNIQYF

clone size: many
D gene: TRBD2
J gene: TRBJ2-1
V gene: TRBV7-8
CDR3 DNA: TGTGCCAGCAGCCTGACCAGCGGGAGCTGGAATGAGCAGTTCTTC
CDR3 protein: CASSLTSGSWNEQFF

clone size: many
D gene: TRBD2
J gene: TRBJ2-1
V gene: TRBV28
CDR3 DNA: TGTGCCAGCAGAATAGGCGGGAGAAGTGATGAGCAGTTCTTC
CDR3 protein: CASRIGGRSDEQFF

clone size: many
D gene: NA
J gene: TRBJ2-7
V gene: TRBV14
CDR3 DNA: TGTGCCAGCAGCCCCCGCTGGGGCGAGCAGTACTTC
CDR3 protein: CASSPRWGEQYF

clone size: many
D gene: NA
J gene: TRBJ2-1
V gene: TRBV7-8
CDR3 DNA: TGTGCCAGCAGCTTAGAACTAGTGGATGAGCAGTTCTTC
CDR3 protein: CASSLELVDEQFF

clone size: NA
D gene: NA
J gene: TRBJ2-5
V gene: TRBV10-3
CDR3 DNA: TGTGCCGTAGCTTCATCGATTGGGGAGACCCAGTACTTC
CDR3 protein: CAVASSIGETQYF

clone size: NA
D gene: NA
J gene: TRBJ2-2
V gene: TRBV7-9
CDR3 DNA: TGCGCCAGCAGCCAAGATCCCGGATCGAACACCGGGGAGCTGTTTTTT
CDR3 protein: CASSQDPGSNTGELFF

clone size: NA
D gene: NA
J gene: TRBJ2-7
V gene: TRBV20-1
CDR3 DNA: TGCAGTGCTAGGGGGAACTACGAGCAGTACTTC
CDR3 protein: CSARGNYEQYF